This TCR beta chain was sequenced during a study of T cell repertoires in cytomegalovirus infection. The wider study: Recently identified HLA-C-restricted CMV epitopes were among the peptides used. Public signatures in TCR beta pointed to CMV infection and matching HLA type.

Regarding the study as a whole: Public TCR beta family frequency separated CMV-and-HLA carriers, including in an independent cohort. The study found HLA-C-restricted CMV-specific TCR beta clonotypes dominating the ex vivo response.

Note on this clonotype: Its antigen is undetermined.

CDR1 SGHTA and CDR2 FQGTGA come from the germline V gene. The ends lost 3 bases at V and 6 bases at J; junction bases unmatched: 8. This CDR3 region has 15 residues. TCRdb redid the calling of the reads with MiXCR, one entry per CDR3 protein. Of 900,000 to 950,000 distinct CDR3 sequences in the sample, around 31% were seen once. V and J are TRBV7-3 and TRBJ2-1; 7 nucleotides align to TRBD2. This sample comprised cultured CD8+ T cells from PBMCs, obtained from culture after CMV antigen stimulation. The clonotype was recovered from a human donor in good health (CMV status not recorded). Some clones in this sample may be carry-over from other donors' samples. CDR3 amino acids: CASSLGGGILNEQFF. The CDR3 bases are TGTGCCAGCAGCTTGGGGGGGGGGATCCTCAATGAGCAGTTCTTC.